A single sample gave rise to the 7 T cell receptor beta chains below, sequenced in a study of response to subunit inactivated influenza vaccine listed by TCRdb under 2018. Library prep was done by RT-PCR. The sequencer was an Illumina HiSeq 2500. TCRdb reprocessing: public reads trimmed at Q25 with fastp, clones called with MiXCR, in-frame beta chains kept. Under each unique CDR3 protein, matching rows form one entry showing the most common genes and DNA. This sample has about 780,000 distinct CDR3 sequences in its table, and approximately 17% of those were observed once. The ten largest clones add up to roughly a tenth of the sample. Sequenced material: PBMCs from blood, taken about 5 days after vaccination. The source of these receptors is a man aged 45-60 years who received an inactivated influenza vaccine. Donor details come from another sample of the same person, matched by shared clones.

The table lists this clonotype with a few counts. This sequence joins TRBV11-2 and TRBJ2-1; TRBD2 agrees at 10 bases. Germline V CDR1 and CDR2: SGHAT, FQNNGV. With V trimmed by 3 bases and J by 2 bases, 13 bases remained unmatched. The CDR3 loop spans 19 amino acids. CDR3 sequence reads: CASSFYASGSPNTYNEQFF. The CDR3 region has the DNA TGTGCCAGCAGCTTTTATGCTAGCGGGAGCCCCAATACCTACAATGAGCAGTTCTTC.

The CDR3 nucleotides are TGTGCCAGCAGTTTATATGGAGGGGGGGACCGCTACGAGCAGTACTTC. It codes for CASSLYGGGDRYEQYF. The chain carries TRBV12-3 or TRBV12-4 and TRBJ2-7, with a tentative D call TRBD2 (7 bases). The length of the CDR3 is 16 residues. Trimming took off 2 bases at V and 3 bases at J, with 17 bases between the two ends.

This chain links TRBV20-1 with TRBJ1-1; 7 nucleotides agree with TRBD1. CDR1 is DFQATT and CDR2 is SNEGSKA in the germline V gene (reference sequence). CDR3 length equals 13 residues. With 6 bases clipped from V and 6 bases from J, the junction kept 10 bases outside the gene matches. As DNA, the CDR3 is TGCAGTGCCCACAGGGGAAGTTTTGCTGAAGCTTTCTTT. Residues: CSAHRGSFAEAFF.

The table lists this clonotype with a few counts. The V call is TRBV20-1, the J call TRBJ2-1; TRBD2 agrees at 8 bases. V was pared by 0 bases and J by 10 bases, with 8 bases of the junction left unmatched. This CDR3 has 14 amino acids. Germline lookup yields CDR1 DFQATT and CDR2 SNEGSKA (reference sequence). The CDR3 spells CSAREAGGSREQFF. CDR3 nucleotide sequence: TGCAGTGCTAGAGAGGCGGGGGGAAGTCGAGAGCAGTTCTTC.

This clonotype has only a few counts. The gene calls are TRBV24-1 and TRBJ2-5; D is perhaps TRBD1 (5 bases). V was shortened by 4 bases and J by 0 bases, with 8 bases between the two germline ends. The CDR3 contains 14 residues. In germline, CDR1 is KGHDR, CDR2 SFDVKD. The CDR3 is CATSDRTNQETQYF. The CDR3 DNA reads as TGTGCCACCAGTGACCGGACAAACCAAGAGACCCAGTACTTC.

This rearrangement joins TRBV20-1 to TRBJ2-7, with TRBD2 matching over 7 bases. Germline V gives CDR1 DFQATT, CDR2 SNEGSKA (reference sequence). V shed 3 bases and J 3 bases; nucleotides not matched to a gene: 11. The CDR3 is 15 amino acids. The CDR3 loop reads CSASSPGGGSYEQYF. For the CDR3, the DNA is TGCAGTGCTAGTTCTCCAGGCGGGGGAAGCTACGAGCAGTACTTC.

This clonotype was counted a few times. This chain connects TRBV4-3 to TRBJ2-1; tentative D call: TRBD1 (5 bases). Germline CDR1 and CDR2: LGHNA and YSLEER. Trimming pared 0 bases from V and 1 base from J, leaving 10 bases between. The length of the CDR3 is 16 residues. CDR3 residues: CASSQDGAVSYNEQFF. The DNA for the CDR3 is TGCGCCAGCAGCCAAGATGGGGCGGTTTCCTACAATGAGCAGTTCTTC.